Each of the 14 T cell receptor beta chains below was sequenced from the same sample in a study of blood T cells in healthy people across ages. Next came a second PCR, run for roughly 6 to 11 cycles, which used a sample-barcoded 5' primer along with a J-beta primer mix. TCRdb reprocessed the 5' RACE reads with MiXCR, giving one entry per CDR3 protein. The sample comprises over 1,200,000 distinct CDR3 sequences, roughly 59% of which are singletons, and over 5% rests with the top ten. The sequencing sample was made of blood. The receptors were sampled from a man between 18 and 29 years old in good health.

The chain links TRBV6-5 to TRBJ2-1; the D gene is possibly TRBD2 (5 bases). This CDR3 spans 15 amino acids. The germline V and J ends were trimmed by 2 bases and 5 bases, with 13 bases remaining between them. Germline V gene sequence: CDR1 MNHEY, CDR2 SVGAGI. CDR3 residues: CASSYTGTSDNEQFF. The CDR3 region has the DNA TGTGCCAGCAGTTACACGGGAACGTCCGACAATGAGCAGTTCTTC.

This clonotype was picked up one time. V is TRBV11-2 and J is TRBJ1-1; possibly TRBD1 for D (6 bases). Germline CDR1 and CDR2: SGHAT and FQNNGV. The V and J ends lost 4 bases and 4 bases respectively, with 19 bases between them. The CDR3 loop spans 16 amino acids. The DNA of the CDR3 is TGTGCCAGCAGCTCCACAGGGTGGGGTCTGGGCACTGAAGCTTTCTTT. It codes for CASSSTGWGLGTEAFF.

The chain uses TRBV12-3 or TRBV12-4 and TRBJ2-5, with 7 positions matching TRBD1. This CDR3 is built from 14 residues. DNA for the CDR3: TGTTCCTCCGGGACAGACACTCTCCAAGAGACCCAGTACTTC. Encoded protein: CSSGTDTLQETQYF.

CDR3 sequence: CASSLGHKSAEHF. In nucleotides, the CDR3 is TGTGCCAGCAGTTTAGGGCACAAATCAGCCGAGCATTTT. V gene TRBV12-3 or TRBV12-4 combines with J gene TRBJ1-5; D ambiguous. The CDR3 is 13 amino acids. V was cut by 1 base and J by 14 bases, with 15 bases left in between.

CDR3 sequence (DNA): TGTGCCAGCAGCTTAGGTCCCCCCAGAATCTCCTATAATTCACCCCTCCACTTT. This sequence encodes CASSLGPPRISYNSPLHF. The chain links TRBV11-2 to TRBJ1-6; D is ambiguous. V shed 1 base and J shed 0 bases, with 13 bases lying between them. This CDR3 is 18 amino acids long. Looked up from germline, CDR1 is SGHAT and CDR2 is FQNNGV.

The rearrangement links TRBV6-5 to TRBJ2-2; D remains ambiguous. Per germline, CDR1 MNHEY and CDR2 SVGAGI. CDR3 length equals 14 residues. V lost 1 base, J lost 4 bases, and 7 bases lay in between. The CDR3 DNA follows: TGTGCCAGCAGTTACTTAACCATCACCGGGGAGCTGTTTTTT. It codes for CASSYLTITGELFF.

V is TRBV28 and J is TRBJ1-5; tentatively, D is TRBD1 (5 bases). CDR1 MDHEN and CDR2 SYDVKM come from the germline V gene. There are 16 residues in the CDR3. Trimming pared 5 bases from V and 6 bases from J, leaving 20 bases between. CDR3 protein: CASSPRGRGPGQPQHF. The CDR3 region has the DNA TGTGCCAGCAGTCCGCGGGGGAGGGGTCCGGGTCAGCCCCAGCATTTT.

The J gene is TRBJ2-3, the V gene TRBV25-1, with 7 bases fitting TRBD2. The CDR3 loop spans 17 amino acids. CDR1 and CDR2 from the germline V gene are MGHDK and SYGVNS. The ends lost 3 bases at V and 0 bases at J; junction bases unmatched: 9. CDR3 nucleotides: TGTGCCAGCAGTGACCACTCAAGCGGGGAGAGCACAGATACGCAGTATTTT. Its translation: CASSDHSSGESTDTQYF.

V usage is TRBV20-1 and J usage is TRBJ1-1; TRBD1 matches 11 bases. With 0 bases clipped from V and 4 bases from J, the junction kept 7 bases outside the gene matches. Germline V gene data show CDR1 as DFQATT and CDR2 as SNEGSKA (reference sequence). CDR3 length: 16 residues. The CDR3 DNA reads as TGCAGTGCTAGAGACCCGGGACAGGGGGTCGGCACTGAAGCTTTCTTT. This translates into CSARDPGQGVGTEAFF.

The CDR3 sequence: CASSLSPIHEQYF. In DNA, the CDR3 is TGTGCCAGCAGTTTATCTCCCATCCACGAGCAGTACTTC. V gene TRBV28 combines with J gene TRBJ2-4, with D unresolved. Matching the DNA end better, TRBJ2-7 makes the J call doubtful. Looked up from germline, CDR1 is MDHEN and CDR2 is SYDVKM. This CDR3 has 13 amino acids.

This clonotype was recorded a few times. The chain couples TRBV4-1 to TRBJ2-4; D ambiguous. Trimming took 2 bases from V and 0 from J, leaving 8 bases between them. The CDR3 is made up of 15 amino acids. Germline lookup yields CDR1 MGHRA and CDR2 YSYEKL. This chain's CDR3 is CASSQRILAKNIQYF. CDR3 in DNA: TGCGCCAGCAGCCAACGGATCTTAGCCAAAAACATTCAGTACTTC.

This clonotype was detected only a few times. The DNA of the CDR3 is TGCAGCGTTGTGGGGACCGGCAATGAGCAGTTCTTC. This encodes CSVVGTGNEQFF. The chain employs TRBV29-1 and TRBJ2-1; D might be TRBD1 or TRBD2, each matching 5 bases. This CDR3 contains 12 residues. The V gene lost 4 bases and the J gene lost 6 bases, with 10 bases spanning the gap. CDR1 is SQVTM and CDR2 is ANQGSEA in the germline V gene.

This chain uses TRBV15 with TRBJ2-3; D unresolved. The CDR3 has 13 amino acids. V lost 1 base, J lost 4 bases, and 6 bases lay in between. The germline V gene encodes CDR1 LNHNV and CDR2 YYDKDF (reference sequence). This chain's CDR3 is CATSRAPADTQYF. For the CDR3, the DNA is TGTGCCACCAGCAGAGCCCCGGCAGATACGCAGTATTTT.

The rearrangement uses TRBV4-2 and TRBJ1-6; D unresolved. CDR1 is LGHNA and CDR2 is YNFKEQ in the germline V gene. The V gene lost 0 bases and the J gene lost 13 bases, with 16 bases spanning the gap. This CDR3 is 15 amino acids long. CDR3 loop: CASSQDPIGSRPLHF. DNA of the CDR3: TGTGCCAGCAGCCAAGATCCAATCGGGAGTCGTCCCCTCCACTTT.